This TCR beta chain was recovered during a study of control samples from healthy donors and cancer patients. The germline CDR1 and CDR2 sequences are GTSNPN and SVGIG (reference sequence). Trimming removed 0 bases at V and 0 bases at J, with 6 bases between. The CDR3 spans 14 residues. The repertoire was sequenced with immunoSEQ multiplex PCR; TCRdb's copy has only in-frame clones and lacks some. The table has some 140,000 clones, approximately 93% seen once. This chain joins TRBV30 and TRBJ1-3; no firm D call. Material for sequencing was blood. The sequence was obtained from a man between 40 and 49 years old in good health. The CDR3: CAWSVMLSGNTIYF. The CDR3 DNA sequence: TGTGCCTGGAGTGTTATGCTCTCTGGAAACACCATATATTTT.